Each of the 32 T cell receptor beta chains below was sequenced from the same sample in a study of blood T cell repertoires in COVID-19 (dated by TCRdb to 2018 to 2020). Libraries were constructed by the immunoSEQ multiplex PCR assay. Drawn from immuneACCESS, this table holds only the in-frame rearrangements with V and J called that TCRdb kept. Clones are partly lost; checked studies trace under half to an unresolved V gene and leave the rest unexplained. The sample profile shows about 190,000 clones; about 77% of them were found once. About 3% of the sample comes from the top ten. Sequencing input: peripheral blood. These receptors all stem from a woman older than 75 with active or convalescent COVID-19.

The chain carries TRBV27 and TRBJ1-5; 7 nucleotides align to TRBD1. This CDR3 region has 19 residues. The V and J ends lost 3 bases and 0 bases, in that order; junction bases with no gene match: 14. The germline V gene encodes CDR1 MNHEY and CDR2 SMNVEV (reference sequence). Written as DNA, the CDR3 is TGTGCCAGCAGTTTTCCGGACAGGCCGGGGGCTTTTAGCAATCAGCCCCAGCATTTT. It yields the protein CASSFPDRPGAFSNQPQHF.

The J gene is TRBJ2-6, the V gene TRBV28, with no clear D. The CDR3 is 15 amino acids. V shed 9 bases and J shed 1 base, with 13 bases lying between them. Germline assignment: CDR1 MDHEN and CDR2 SYDVKM. Here the CDR3 reads CASSERLSGANVLTF. CDR3 DNA sequence: TGTGCCAGTTCTGAGCGCCTATCTGGGGCCAACGTCCTGACTTTC.

The V call is TRBV7-2, the J call TRBJ1-2; 7 bases are a match to TRBD1. This CDR3 region has 18 residues. The V gene end was trimmed by 1 base and the J gene end by 6 bases; junction bases not matched to a gene: 17. Germline assignment: CDR1 SGHTA and CDR2 FQGNSA. The chain's CDR3 is CASSLDHTIRQGPDGYTF. The CDR3 coding sequence is TGTGCCAGCAGCTTAGACCATACCATCAGACAGGGTCCCGATGGCTACACCTTC.

The rearrangement uses TRBV3-1 (or the pseudogene TRBV3-2) and TRBJ2-1; D unclear. Germline V CDR1 and CDR2: LGHDT, YNNKEL (reference sequence). CDR3 size: 15 residues. The ends were cut back, 1 base at V and 0 bases at J, with 7 bases in the middle. The CDR3, as DNA: TGTGCCAGCAGCCAAGCAATCAGCTCCTACAATGAGCAGTTCTTC. Protein: CASSQAISSYNEQFF.

The chain is built from TRBV14 and TRBJ1-3; D perhaps matches TRBD1 (5 bases). The CDR3 covers 17 residues. Germline lookup yields CDR1 SGHDN and CDR2 FVKESK. The V and J ends lost 4 bases and 0 bases respectively, with 16 bases between them. The CDR3 DNA is TGTGCCAGCAGCCGCAGGCGGGGGTACCTCTCTGGAAACACCATATATTTT. Its translation is CASSRRRGYLSGNTIYF. Full variable domain (missing parts from reference TRBV14 and TRBJ1-3): EAGVTQFPSHSVIEKGQTVTLRCDPISGHDNLYWYRRVMGKEIKFLLHFVKESKQDESGMPNNRFLAERTGGTYSTLKVQPAELEDSGVYFCASSRRRGYLSGNTIYFGEGSWLTVV.

The rearrangement joins TRBV21-1 to TRBJ2-7; the D call in the table, TRBD2, was not verified against the DNA. TRBV21-1 is tagged as a pseudogene. CDR3 size: 16 residues. CDR3 bases: TGTGCCAGCAGCCCTAGTTCACGAGCGGTCGCCAACGAGCAGTACTTC. Residues: CASSPSSRAVANEQYF.

The rearrangement joins TRBV14 to TRBJ2-1, with D possibly being TRBD1 (6 bases). The germline V gene encodes CDR1 SGHDN and CDR2 FVKESK. The CDR3 sequence is 15 residues long. V was shortened by 4 bases and J by 3 bases, with 13 bases between the two germline ends. The CDR3 loop is CASSRAIQGYNEQFF. Here the CDR3 DNA reads TGTGCCAGCAGCCGGGCCATACAGGGCTACAATGAGCAGTTCTTC.

V usage is TRBV11-3 and J usage is TRBJ2-7, with 10 nucleotides matching TRBD1. This CDR3 has 17 amino acids. Looked up from germline, CDR1 is SGHNT and CDR2 is YENEEA. V dropped 5 bases and J dropped 5; count of bases not matched to a gene: 15. CDR3: CASSPAGPGQGSDEQYF. The CDR3 DNA is TGTGCCAGCAGCCCCGCCGGACCGGGACAGGGGAGCGACGAGCAGTACTTC.

This clone was seen a single time. The genes are TRBV4-3 and TRBJ1-1; D gene ambiguous. The germline CDR1 and CDR2 sequences are LGHNA and YSLEER. Trimming removed 0 bases from V and 5 bases from J, with 7 bases in between. The CDR3 has 13 amino acids. CDR3 nucleotide sequence: TGCGCCAGCAGCCAAGAGGGGAGGACTGAAGCTTTCTTT. This encodes CASSQEGRTEAFF.

J is TRBJ1-2 and V is TRBV5-1, with 7 bases aligning to TRBD1. CDR1 and CDR2 (germline): SGHRS, YFSETQ. V lost 5 bases to trimming and J lost 8 bases; unmatched junction nucleotides: 9. CDR3 length: 13 residues. The CDR3 sequence: CASRSDRVEGYTF. The CDR3 DNA follows: TGCGCCAGCAGATCAGACAGGGTGGAGGGCTACACCTTC.

Here the CDR3 DNA reads TGTGCCACCAGCCCACGAGTGGTAACTAATTCACCCCTCCACTTT. The encoded protein is CATSPRVVTNSPLHF. The V gene is TRBV15, the J gene TRBJ1-6; unclear D gene. CDR1 is LNHNV, CDR2 YYDKDF, per germline (reference sequence). V lost 5 bases and J 6 bases, leaving 14 bases between the germline ends. The CDR3 runs to 15 residues. Combining the CDR3 with reference TRBV15 and TRBJ1-6 gives the whole variable domain DAMVIQNPRYQVTQFGKPVTLSCSQTLNHNVMYWYQQKSSQAPKLLFHYYDKDFNNEADTPDNFQSRRPNTSFCFLDIRSPGLGDTAMYLCATSPRVVTNSPLHFGNGTRLTVT.

The chain has TRBV7-9 and TRBJ1-1; TRBD1 might be the D (5 bases). Germline V gene data show CDR1 as SEHNR and CDR2 as FQNEAQ (reference sequence). V gave up 5 bases and J gave up 6 bases, with 13 bases separating them. The CDR3 runs 13 residues. DNA for the CDR3: TGTGCCAGCAGCGGGACTCTTTACCCTGAAGCTTTCTTT. Its translation: CASSGTLYPEAFF.

CDR3 sequence (DNA): TGTGCCATCAGTGCCGGGAGTAGCACCGGGGAGCTGTTTTTT. Translation gives CAISAGSSTGELFF. The V gene is TRBV10-3, the J gene TRBJ2-2; tentative D call: TRBD2 (6 bases). The ends were cut back, 4 bases at V and 4 bases at J, with 10 bases in the middle. Germline CDR1 is ENHRY and CDR2 is SYGVKD. CDR3 length: 14 amino acids.

This chain uses TRBV10-2 with TRBJ1-2; 7 bases agree with TRBD1. V lost 3 bases and J lost 5; bases outside the gene matches: 9. Germline CDR1 reads WSHSY; CDR2 reads SAAADI. The CDR3 runs 15 residues. CDR3 nucleotides: TGCGCCAGCAGTGATAGACAGGGACAAGGGTATGGCTACACCTTC. Its translation is CASSDRQGQGYGYTF.

This rearrangement joins TRBV6-5 to TRBJ2-5; TRBD1 matches 9 bases. J gave up 5 bases and V 8 bases, and 12 bases lay outside the gene matches. This CDR3 has 15 amino acids. The germline CDR1 and CDR2 sequences are MNHEY and SVGAGI. This CDR3 reads CASRRTGDGVETQYF. The CDR3 bases are TGTGCCAGCCGCCGGACAGGGGACGGCGTGGAGACCCAGTACTTC.

The chain couples TRBV14 to TRBJ2-2; D possibly corresponds to TRBD2 (6 bases). The germline gives CDR1 SGHDN, CDR2 FVKESK. This CDR3 is 16 amino acids long. V lost 5 bases to trimming and J lost 3 bases, with 16 bases between them. CDR3 nucleotides: TGTGCCAGCAGCTGGGCCGTCCGCGGGGACACCGGGGAGCTGTTTTTT. It encodes CASSWAVRGDTGELFF.

The chain joins TRBV18 to TRBJ2-2; TRBD2 matches at 11 bases. The CDR3 length is 17 residues. Trimming removed 3 bases from V and 7 bases from J; junction bases left unmatched: 10. Germline values: CDR1 KGHSH, CDR2 LQKENI. CDR3 region: CASSPASGGSRRGELFF. CDR3 nucleotides: TGTGCCAGCTCACCGGCTAGCGGGGGGTCCCGGCGCGGGGAGCTGTTTTTT.

This clone was seen a handful of times. This rearrangement joins TRBV6-5 to TRBJ2-5, with a possible D match to TRBD1 (6 bases). Trimming shortened V by 10 bases and J by 0 bases, and 18 bases separated the two germline ends. This CDR3 has 15 residues. The germline V gene encodes CDR1 MNHEY and CDR2 SVGAGI. The CDR3 here is CATRDTLSHQETQYF. The CDR3 bases are TGTGCCACTCGGGACACCTTATCCCACCAAGAGACCCAGTACTTC.

The J gene is TRBJ1-2, the V gene TRBV7-2; 8 nucleotides agree with TRBD1. Trimming at V came to 5 bases and at J to 3 bases, leaving 14 bases not matched to a gene. The CDR3 spans 17 residues. Germline V gives CDR1 SGHTA, CDR2 FQGNSA. The CDR3 region has the DNA TGTGCCAGCAGCCCCGGGACAGGATACGGGAATGACTATGGCTACACCTTC. Translation gives CASSPGTGYGNDYGYTF.

This clone occurred a few times. The V and J genes are TRBV4-1 and TRBJ1-3; unclear D gene. The CDR3 has 17 amino acids. The germline CDR1 and CDR2 sequences are MGHRA and YSYEKL. V was cut by 4 bases and J by 0 bases, with 16 bases left in between. The CDR3 loop reads CASSPIGEGHSGNTIYF. Written as DNA, the CDR3 is TGCGCCAGCAGCCCCATCGGAGAGGGCCACTCTGGAAACACCATATATTTT.

The chain has TRBV12-3 or TRBV12-4 and TRBJ1-1; the D gene is possibly TRBD1 (6 bases). This CDR3 is built from 12 residues. The V and J ends lost 7 bases and 7 bases respectively, with 13 bases between them. The CDR3 sequence: CASTLGQFEAFF. CDR3 in DNA: TGTGCCAGCACCCTCGGACAGTTTGAAGCTTTCTTT.

The chain combines TRBV18 with TRBJ2-5; 9 nucleotides align to TRBD1. This CDR3 contains 16 residues. Germline V CDR1 and CDR2: KGHSH, LQKENI. V was pared by 3 bases and J by 2 bases, with 7 bases of the junction left unmatched. Here the CDR3 reads CASSPTGTGLQETQYF. The DNA for the CDR3 is TGTGCCAGCTCACCTACGGGGACAGGGCTACAAGAGACCCAGTACTTC.

The gene calls are TRBV28 and TRBJ1-4; D unclear. From germline, CDR1 is MDHEN and CDR2 SYDVKM. The CDR3 runs to 15 residues. V was trimmed by 2 bases and J by 4 bases, leaving 11 bases between them. This chain's CDR3 is CASSLSPNLNEKLFF. The DNA for the CDR3 is TGTGCCAGCAGTTTAAGCCCAAACCTTAATGAAAAACTGTTTTTT.

The table lists this clone with a few counts. This sequence joins TRBV3-1 (or the pseudogene TRBV3-2) and TRBJ1-5, with 8 bases fitting TRBD1. Germline V gene lookup returns CDR1 LGHDT and CDR2 YNNKEL (reference sequence). J was trimmed by 0 bases and V by 1 base; bases with no gene match: 5. The CDR3 is made up of 17 amino acids. DNA for the CDR3: TGTGCCAGCAGCCAAGGGACAGGGTTTCTTAGCAATCAGCCCCAGCATTTT. It codes for CASSQGTGFLSNQPQHF.

The gene calls are TRBV3-1 (or the pseudogene TRBV3-2) and TRBJ2-3, with D unresolved. This CDR3 comprises 14 residues. Between the trimmed V and J ends, which lost 5 bases and 3 bases, there was a span of 12 bases. Germline lookup yields CDR1 LGHDT and CDR2 YNNKEL (reference sequence). CDR3 in amino acids: CASSNDPGTDTQYF. In DNA form, the CDR3 reads TGTGCCAGCAGCAACGACCCAGGTACAGATACGCAGTATTTT.

This chain uses TRBV6-1 with TRBJ1-5, with 10 bases matching TRBD1. The CDR3 is 16 amino acids. V shed 4 bases and J 2 bases; nucleotides not matched to a gene: 5. CDR1 and CDR2 from the germline V gene are MNHNS and SASEGT. Written as DNA, the CDR3 is TGTGCCAGCAGTGGGACAGGGGGAATCGGCAATCAGCCCCAGCATTTT. This gives the protein CASSGTGGIGNQPQHF.

The chain has TRBV3-1 (or the pseudogene TRBV3-2) and TRBJ1-2, with D possibly TRBD1 on 6 matching bases. Germline CDR1 reads LGHDT; CDR2 reads YNNKEL (reference sequence). The CDR3 has 17 residues. With 0 bases removed from V and 1 base from J, the gap between germline ends came to 15 bases. The CDR3 region is CASSQEVRGGFNYGYTF. The CDR3 DNA is TGTGCCAGCAGCCAAGAGGTTCGAGGGGGTTTTAACTATGGCTACACCTTC.

This clone showed up many times. The chain recombines TRBV12-3 or TRBV12-4 with TRBJ1-1; D is undetermined. This CDR3 is built from 13 residues. Deletions cut 5 bases from V and 11 bases from J, with 18 bases between. CDR3 nucleotide sequence: TGTGCCAGCAGTCCCAGCGGACCTCTTTGGGCTTTCTTT. This codes for CASSPSGPLWAFF.

This clone was observed a single time. In nucleotides, the CDR3 is TGTGCCAGCAGTGAGGAGGGTTTAAACAACCAGCCCCAGCATTTT. It translates to CASSEEGLNNQPQHF. The chain recombines TRBV2 with TRBJ1-5, with D hard to call. Trimming took off 3 bases at V and 7 bases at J, with 16 bases between the two ends. Looked up from germline, CDR1 is SNHLY and CDR2 is FYNNEI. CDR3 length: 15 residues.

V usage is TRBV18 and J usage is TRBJ2-7; 10 nucleotides align to TRBD1. The germline V gene encodes CDR1 KGHSH and CDR2 LQKENI. The CDR3 runs 15 residues. V lost 2 bases, J lost 2 bases, and 3 bases stayed unmatched. The CDR3 reads CASSPGTGVTYEQYF. The CDR3, as DNA: TGTGCCAGCTCACCAGGGACAGGGGTAACCTACGAGCAGTACTTC.

CDR3 loop: CASSDPGLAGDIFNEQFF. CDR3 DNA: TGCGCCAGCAGTGACCCCGGACTAGCGGGGGACATCTTCAATGAGCAGTTCTTC. V gene TRBV10-1 combines with J gene TRBJ2-1; TRBD2 matches 13 bases. This CDR3 is built from 18 residues. The V gene's germline CDR1 is WNHNN and CDR2 SYGVQD (reference sequence). J was trimmed by 6 bases and V by 3 bases; bases with no gene match: 11.

The chain links TRBV4-1 to TRBJ2-7; 9 bases agree with TRBD1. V shed 2 bases, J shed 2 bases, and the junction held 1 base outside the gene matches. The CDR3 sequence is 14 residues long. CDR1 MGHRA and CDR2 YSYEKL come from the germline V gene. CDR3 sequence (DNA): TGCGCCAGCAGCCAAAGGACAGGGGCCTACGAGCAGTACTTC. Protein sequence: CASSQRTGAYEQYF.